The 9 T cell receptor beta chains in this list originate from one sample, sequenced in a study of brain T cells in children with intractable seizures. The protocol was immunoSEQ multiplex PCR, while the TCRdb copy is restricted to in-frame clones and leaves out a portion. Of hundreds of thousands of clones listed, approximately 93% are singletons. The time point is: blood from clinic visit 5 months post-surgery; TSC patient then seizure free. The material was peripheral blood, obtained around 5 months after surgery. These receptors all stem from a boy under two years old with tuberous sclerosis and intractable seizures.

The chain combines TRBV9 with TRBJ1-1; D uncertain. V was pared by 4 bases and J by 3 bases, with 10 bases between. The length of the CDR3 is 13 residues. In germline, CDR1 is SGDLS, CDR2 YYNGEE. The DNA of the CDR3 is TGTGCCAGCAGCCCCATAGAGGACACTGAAGCTTTCTTT. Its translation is CASSPIEDTEAFF.

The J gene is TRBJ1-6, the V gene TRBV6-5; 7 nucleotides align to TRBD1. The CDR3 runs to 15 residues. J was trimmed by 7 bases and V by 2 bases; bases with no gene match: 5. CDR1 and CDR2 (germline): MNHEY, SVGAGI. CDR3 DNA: TGTGCCAGCAGTTACCGAACAGGGGAGAATTCACCCCTCCACTTT. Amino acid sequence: CASSYRTGENSPLHF.

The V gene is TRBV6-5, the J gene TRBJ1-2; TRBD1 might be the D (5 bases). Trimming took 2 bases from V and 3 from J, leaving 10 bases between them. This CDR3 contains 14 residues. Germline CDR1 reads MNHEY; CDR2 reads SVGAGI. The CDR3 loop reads CASSYNAGHYGYTF. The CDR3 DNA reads TGTGCCAGCAGTTACAATGCAGGGCACTATGGCTACACCTTC.

In DNA, the CDR3 is TGCGCCAGCAGCCAGAGCCCAGGGGTCCCAAGGGAGCAGTACTTC. It codes for CASSQSPGVPREQYF. This sequence joins TRBV4-1 and TRBJ2-7; a weak D match, TRBD1 (6 bases). Trimming left V 3 bases short and J 7 bases short, with 19 bases between. This CDR3 is 15 amino acids long. Per the germline V gene, CDR1 is MGHRA and CDR2 is YSYEKL.

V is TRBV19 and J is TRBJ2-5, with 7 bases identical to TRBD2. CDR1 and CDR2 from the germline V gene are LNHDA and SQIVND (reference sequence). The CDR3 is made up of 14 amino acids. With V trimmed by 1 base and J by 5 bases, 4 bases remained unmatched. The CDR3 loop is CASSIGLGGETQYF. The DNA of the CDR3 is TGTGCCAGTAGTATAGGACTGGGGGGGGAGACCCAGTACTTC.

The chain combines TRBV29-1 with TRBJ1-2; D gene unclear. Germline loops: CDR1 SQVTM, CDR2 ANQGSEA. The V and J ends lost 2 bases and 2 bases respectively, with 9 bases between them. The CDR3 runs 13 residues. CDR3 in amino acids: CSVESTVNYGYTF. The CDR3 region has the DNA TGCAGCGTTGAAAGCACAGTGAACTATGGCTACACCTTC.

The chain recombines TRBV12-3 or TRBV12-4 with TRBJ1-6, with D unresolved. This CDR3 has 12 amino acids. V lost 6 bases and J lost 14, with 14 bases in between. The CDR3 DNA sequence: TGTGCCAGCAGCCAATCAACCGAGTCCCTCCACTTT. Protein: CASSQSTESLHF.

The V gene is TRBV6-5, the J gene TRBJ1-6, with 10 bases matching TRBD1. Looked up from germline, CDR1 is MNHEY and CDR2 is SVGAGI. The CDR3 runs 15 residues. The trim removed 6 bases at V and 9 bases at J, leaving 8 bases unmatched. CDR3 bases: TGTGCCAGCAGCATTAGACAGGGGGCAGGTTCACCCCTCCACTTT. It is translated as CASSIRQGAGSPLHF.

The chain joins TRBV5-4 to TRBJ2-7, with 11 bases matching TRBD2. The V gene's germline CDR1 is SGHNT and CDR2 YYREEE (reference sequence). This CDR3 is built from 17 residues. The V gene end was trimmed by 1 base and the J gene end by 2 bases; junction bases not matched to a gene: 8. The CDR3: CASSLTPSGGIPYEQYF. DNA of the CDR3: TGTGCCAGCAGCTTGACCCCTAGCGGGGGGATTCCCTACGAGCAGTACTTC.